A single sample is the source of the 2 T cell receptor beta chains below, sequenced in a study of control samples from healthy donors and cancer patients. Profiled with immunoSEQ multiplex PCR; TCRdb holds only in-frame clones, not every one. The data hold more than 150,000 clones, with approximately 90% observed a single time. The sample was blood. The receptors here all came from a woman between 25 and 40 years old in good health.

CDR3 loop: CASSLRRLNGAGTEAFF. CDR3 DNA sequence: TGTGCCAGCAGTTTACGCAGACTGAACGGGGCGGGCACTGAAGCTTTCTTT. The genes are TRBV27 and TRBJ1-1; TRBD1 might be the D (5 bases). Germline CDR1 and CDR2: MNHEY and SMNVEV (reference sequence). This CDR3 is built from 17 residues. V was trimmed by 2 bases and J by 4 bases, leaving 20 bases between them.

The chain employs TRBV12-5 and TRBJ2-5; 7 positions agree with TRBD1. The CDR3 is made up of 14 amino acids. Germline lookup yields CDR1 LGHNT and CDR2 FRNRAP. J gave up 3 bases and V 7 bases, and 8 bases lay outside the gene matches. CDR3 sequence reads: CASVSGTEEETQYF. The DNA of the CDR3 is TGTGCTAGTGTTTCCGGGACAGAAGAAGAGACCCAGTACTTC.